The sequence of this T cell receptor beta chain was determined in a study of cytomegalovirus exposure and HLA in healthy donors. Study-wide findings and caveats: The study labeled around 160 TCR beta chains cytomegalovirus-associated. Clusters of TCRs from the first cohort tended to co-occur in the roughly 120 validation repertoires (as a later analysis found).

The CDR3 length is 14 residues. Germline values: CDR1 MNHEY, CDR2 SMNVEV (reference sequence). V was trimmed by 5 bases and J by 1 base, leaving 11 bases between them. Repertoires were generated with immunoSEQ multiplex PCR, while TCRdb's copy carries only in-frame clones and drops some. In the table there are some 100,000 clones, 86% of which are singletons. In regard to this clone: Antigen unknown.

The specimen sequenced was PBMCs. The V and J genes are TRBV27 and TRBJ1-1; no clear D gene. The clonotype was recovered from a man between 18 and 29 years old in good health and CMV-seronegative. DNA of the CDR3: TGTGCCAGCAGTATCGCCTCAGGGAACACTGAAGCTTTCTTT. Its translation: CASSIASGNTEAFF.